This entry lists 2 T cell receptor beta chains sequenced from one sample in a study of somatic mutations in cytotoxic T cells in rheumatoid arthritis. Clones were read by immunoSEQ multiplex PCR, and TCRdb kept only the in-frame ones, dropping some. The table has over 6,500 clones, approximately 70% seen once; the top ten hold roughly two fifths. Input material: CD8+ T cells sorted from blood. These receptors were obtained from a man aged 40-55 years in good health.

In its sample, this clone was seen a few times. This chain links TRBV27 with TRBJ2-5; possibly TRBD1 for D (5 bases). Per germline, CDR1 MNHEY and CDR2 SMNVEV (reference sequence). This CDR3 comprises 16 residues. The V gene lost 6 bases and the J gene lost 1 base, with 18 bases spanning the gap. Written as DNA, the CDR3 is TGTGCCAGCAGCCCCTTAGTAGACAGATTCCAAGAGACCCAGTACTTC. Protein: CASSPLVDRFQETQYF.

This clone is termed medium-sized. The V call is TRBV7-9, the J call TRBJ2-1; D is unclear. Between the trimmed V and J ends, which lost 5 bases and 0 bases, there was a span of 14 bases. Germline-derived CDR1 and CDR2 are SEHNR and FQNEAQ (reference sequence). The CDR3 runs 16 residues. CDR3 coding DNA: TGTGCCAGCAGCCCTGCGTATCGCATCTCCTACAATGAGCAGTTCTTC. It encodes CASSPAYRISYNEQFF.